The next 22 T cell receptor beta chains were all read from a single sample in a study of cytomegalovirus exposure and HLA in healthy donors (dated by TCRdb to about 2017). Receptors were amplified or captured by the immunoSEQ multiplex PCR assay. The multiplex PCR relied on a mix of 60 forward primers for TCR Vbeta segments and 13 reverse primers for TCR Jbeta segments. TCRdb retrieved this table from immuneACCESS and kept in-frame rearrangements only. Not all clones are present; in checked studies, unresolved V genes account for under half, and no reason is known for the remainder. The sample table shows some 99,000 clones, and 73% are seen once. 8.4% of the sample is taken by the ten largest. Input material: PBMCs. The receptor set was obtained from a man between 35 and 55 years old in good health and CMV-seronegative.

This clone appeared a few times. The CDR3 here is CASSLQEGNQPQHF. The CDR3 DNA follows: TGTGCCAGCAGCTTACAAGAAGGCAATCAGCCCCAGCATTTT. The chain recombines TRBV5-5 with TRBJ1-5; D remains unclear. Germline V gene lookup returns CDR1 SGHKS and CDR2 YYEKEE (reference sequence). The germline V and J ends were trimmed by 2 bases and 2 bases, with 8 bases remaining between them. CDR3 length equals 14 residues.

This clone was detected a few times. The chain couples TRBV5-1 to TRBJ2-7, with 8 bases identical to TRBD1. The CDR3 is made up of 16 amino acids. Germline V gene data show CDR1 as SGHRS and CDR2 as YFSETQ. The J segment lost 4 bases and the V segment lost 1 base, leaving 10 bases of the junction unmatched. The CDR3 sequence is CASSLRSGGATYEQYF. The CDR3 bases are TGCGCCAGCAGCTTGCGGTCAGGGGGCGCAACTTACGAGCAGTACTTC. Looking up the rest from reference TRBV5-1 and TRBJ2-7 gives the full variable domain: KAGVTQTPRYLIKTRGQQVTLSCSPISGHRSVSWYQQTPGQGLQFLFEYFSETQRNKGNFPGRFSGRQFSNSRSEMNVSTLELGDSALYLCASSLRSGGATYEQYFGPGTRLTVT.

V usage is TRBV27 and J usage is TRBJ1-1; 8 nucleotides match TRBD1. Per germline, CDR1 MNHEY and CDR2 SMNVEV (reference sequence). CDR3 length equals 16 residues. V dropped 3 bases and J dropped 0; count of bases not matched to a gene: 6. The CDR3 here is CASSFGQGPMNTEAFF. The CDR3 bases are TGTGCCAGCAGTTTTGGACAGGGACCTATGAACACTGAAGCTTTCTTT.

The table lists this clone with a count of one. This chain joins TRBV7-2 and TRBJ1-2; D possibly corresponds to TRBD1 (5 bases). Trimming stripped 4 bases from V and 0 bases from J, with 15 bases between. Germline assignment: CDR1 SGHTA and CDR2 FQGNSA. This CDR3 is built from 16 residues. The CDR3 nucleotides read TGTGCCAGCAGCTCCCGCCCTCCAGGGACTAACTATGGCTACACCTTC. Translation: CASSSRPPGTNYGYTF.

This chain links TRBV5-6 with TRBJ1-3; maybe TRBD1 (6 bases). The CDR3 spans 14 residues. Trimming cost V 2 bases and J 4 bases, with 10 bases left between them. CDR1 and CDR2 (germline): SGHDT, YYEEEE. The CDR3: CASSLAGGGNTIYF. The DNA of the CDR3 is TGTGCCAGCAGCTTAGCGGGGGGCGGAAACACCATATATTTT. Using reference TRBV5-6 and TRBJ1-3 for the parts outside the CDR3, the full variable domain is DAGVTQSPTHLIKTRGQQVTLRCSPKSGHDTVSWYQQALGQGPQFIFQYYEEEERQRGNFPDRFSGHQFPNYSSELNVNALLLGDSALYLCASSLAGGGNTIYFGEGSWLTVV.

This clone was picked up one time. The rearrangement joins TRBV19 to TRBJ2-5; D uncertain. Germline CDR1 is LNHDA and CDR2 is SQIVND (reference sequence). The CDR3 covers 13 residues. Trimming left V 5 bases short and J 0 bases short, with 7 bases between. DNA for the CDR3: TGTGCCAGTAGTGGCCAGAACCAAGAGACCCAGTACTTC. It codes for CASSGQNQETQYF. The entire variable domain, with the rest obtained from reference TRBV19 and TRBJ2-5, is as follows: DGGITQSPKYLFRKEGQNVTLSCEQNLNHDAMYWYRQDPGQGLRLIYYSQIVNDFQKGDIAEGYSVSREKKESFPLTVTSAQKNPTAFYLCASSGQNQETQYFGPGTRLLVL.

This chain links TRBV5-8 with TRBJ2-1; possibly TRBD1 for D (6 bases). Germline CDR1 SGHTS, CDR2 YDEGEE. The CDR3 has 14 amino acids. Trimming stripped 4 bases from V and 0 bases from J, with 8 bases between. This CDR3 is CASSQGSSYNEQFF. CDR3 nucleotide sequence: TGTGCCAGCAGCCAGGGGAGCTCCTACAATGAGCAGTTCTTC. The full variable domain, completed using reference TRBV5-8 and TRBJ2-1, is EAGVTQSPTHLIKTRGQQATLRCSPISGHTSVYWYQQALGLGLQFLLWYDEGEERNRGNFPPRFSGRQFPNYSSELNVNALELEDSALYLCASSQGSSYNEQFFGPGTRLTVL.

The chain employs TRBV9 and TRBJ1-2, with D possibly TRBD1 on 5 matching bases. The CDR3 runs 15 residues. With 0 bases removed from V and 5 bases from J, the gap between germline ends came to 14 bases. Looked up from germline, CDR1 is SGDLS and CDR2 is YYNGEE. The CDR3 spells CASSVGQWQGYGYTF. CDR3 coding DNA: TGTGCCAGCAGCGTAGGACAGTGGCAAGGGTATGGCTACACCTTC.

This chain connects TRBV2 to TRBJ2-3, with D uncertain. The CDR3 is 11 residues long. Per the germline V gene, CDR1 is SNHLY and CDR2 is FYNNEI. V shed 6 bases and J shed 5 bases, with 6 bases lying between them. The CDR3 protein is CASSARDTQYF. In DNA form, the CDR3 reads TGTGCCAGCAGCGCTAGAGATACGCAGTATTTT.

The chain links TRBV9 to TRBJ2-1; TRBD2 aligns across 8 bases. Germline lookup yields CDR1 SGDLS and CDR2 YYNGEE. Losses at the gene ends were 3 bases for V and 7 bases for J; bases not matched to a gene: 12. This CDR3 region has 16 residues. CDR3 protein: CASSGLSGGTKNEQFF. DNA for the CDR3: TGTGCCAGCAGCGGCCTCAGCGGGGGAACGAAGAATGAGCAGTTCTTC. Based on the CDR3 plus reference TRBV9 and TRBJ2-1, the full variable domain is DSGVTQTPKHLITATGQRVTLRCSPRSGDLSVYWYQQSLDQGLQFLIQYYNGEERAKGNILERFSAQQFPDLHSELNLSSLELGDSALYFCASSGLSGGTKNEQFFGPGTRLTVL.

A few counts support this clone. The CDR3 nucleotides are TGTGCCAGCAGGGCGGAGGACAGACACAATGAAAAACTGTTTTTT. Translated: CASRAEDRHNEKLFF. The chain links TRBV28 to TRBJ1-4; maybe TRBD1 (6 bases). V lost 6 bases and J lost 5, with 16 bases in between. This CDR3 is built from 15 residues. Germline lookup yields CDR1 MDHEN and CDR2 SYDVKM.

Relative to its sample, this clone is medium-sized (0.01 to 0.1%). V usage is TRBV10-3 and J usage is TRBJ1-2; D uncertain. The V and J ends lost 0 bases and 8 bases respectively, with 10 bases between them. Looked up from germline, CDR1 is ENHRY and CDR2 is SYGVKD. There are 13 residues in the CDR3. The CDR3 DNA follows: TGTGCCATCAGTGAGTCTCTGTCCAGGGGCTACACCTTC. Translation: CAISESLSRGYTF.

This clone has a single count. The chain has TRBV4-3 and TRBJ2-3, with D perhaps TRBD1 (5 bases). The CDR3 runs to 17 residues. Germline-derived CDR1 and CDR2 are LGHNA and YSLEER. V lost 0 bases, J lost 0 bases, and 13 bases lay in between. In nucleotides, the CDR3 is TGCGCCAGCAGCCAAGATATCACAGGCCTTAGCACAGATACGCAGTATTTT. Residues: CASSQDITGLSTDTQYF.

The V and J genes are TRBV5-6 and TRBJ2-5; perhaps TRBD2 as D (5 bases). The last part of the DNA fits TRBJ2-7 better; the J call may be wrong. CDR3 length equals 14 residues. Germline V lookup: CDR1 SGHDT, CDR2 YYEEEE. The CDR3 sequence is CASSLVGNSYEQYF. CDR3 DNA: TGTGCCAGCAGCTTGGTCGGGAATTCCTACGAGCAGTACTTC.

In its sample, this clone was seen once. This chain joins TRBV28 and TRBJ1-6; D not resolved. Germline assignment: CDR1 MDHEN and CDR2 SYDVKM. Trimming pared 6 bases from V and 0 bases from J, leaving 12 bases between. CDR3 length: 16 amino acids. The CDR3 DNA sequence: TGTGCCAGCAGGCCGATGAGTAGCTCCTATAATTCACCCCTCCACTTT. This translates into CASRPMSSSYNSPLHF. Based on the CDR3 plus reference TRBV28 and TRBJ1-6, the full variable domain is DVKVTQSSRYLVKRTGEKVFLECVQDMDHENMFWYRQDPGLGLRLIYFSYDVKMKEKGDIPEGYSVSREKKERFSLILESASTNQTSMYLCASRPMSSSYNSPLHFGNGTRLTVT.

This sequence joins TRBV15 and TRBJ1-2; 10 bases fit TRBD1. CDR1 and CDR2 (germline): LNHNV, YYDKDF (reference sequence). This CDR3 has 15 amino acids. Unmatched junction bases numbered 8, after V lost 2 bases and J lost 8 bases. This CDR3 is CATSRNDRGPGGYTF. The CDR3 region has the DNA TGTGCCACCAGCAGAAATGACAGGGGGCCGGGGGGCTACACCTTC.

The chain joins TRBV19 to TRBJ2-7; 8 bases match TRBD2. The CDR3 runs to 14 residues. Per germline, CDR1 LNHDA and CDR2 SQIVND (reference sequence). Trimming removed 7 bases from V and 2 bases from J; junction bases left unmatched: 7. CDR3: CASTGERGPYEQYF. The CDR3 coding sequence is TGTGCCAGTACTGGCGAGCGGGGGCCCTACGAGCAGTACTTC.

V and J are TRBV19 and TRBJ2-3, with TRBD1 as a possible D gene (6 bases). The V gene's germline CDR1 is LNHDA and CDR2 SQIVND (reference sequence). CDR3 size: 15 residues. The V end lost 5 bases, the J end lost 7 bases, and 19 bases lay between the germline ends. CDR3 sequence: CASSSSWGQGNTQYF. CDR3 sequence (DNA): TGTGCCAGTAGTTCTTCATGGGGTCAGGGGAATACGCAGTATTTT. Together with reference TRBV19 and TRBJ2-3, the CDR3 gives the full variable domain: DGGITQSPKYLFRKEGQNVTLSCEQNLNHDAMYWYRQDPGQGLRLIYYSQIVNDFQKGDIAEGYSVSREKKESFPLTVTSAQKNPTAFYLCASSSSWGQGNTQYFGPGTRLTVL.

The J gene is TRBJ1-5, the V gene TRBV28; 10 bases are a match to TRBD1. Germline values: CDR1 MDHEN, CDR2 SYDVKM. The ends lost 6 bases at V and 7 bases at J; junction bases unmatched: 3. The CDR3 contains 13 residues. The CDR3: CASRGQGGQPQHF. The CDR3 DNA follows: TGTGCCAGCAGAGGACAGGGGGGGCAGCCCCAGCATTTT. Supplemented by reference TRBV28 and TRBJ1-5, the full variable domain reads DVKVTQSSRYLVKRTGEKVFLECVQDMDHENMFWYRQDPGLGLRLIYFSYDVKMKEKGDIPEGYSVSREKKERFSLILESASTNQTSMYLCASRGQGGQPQHFGDGTRLSIL.

This clone was picked up a small number of times. The chain has TRBV27 and TRBJ2-7; a weak D match, TRBD2 (5 bases). The V gene's germline CDR1 is MNHEY and CDR2 SMNVEV (reference sequence). V was cut by 6 bases and J by 6 bases, with 15 bases left in between. CDR3 length: 13 residues. The CDR3 spells CASRTFESGEQYF. CDR3 DNA sequence: TGTGCCAGCAGGACATTTGAGAGCGGCGAGCAGTACTTC.

The sample holds a few counts of this clone. The chain is built from TRBV6-5 and TRBJ1-5; the D gene is possibly TRBD1 (6 bases). V was clipped by 2 bases and J by 2 bases, with 10 bases between them. The CDR3 totals 15 residues. Germline V gene lookup returns CDR1 MNHEY and CDR2 SVGAGI. The CDR3 region is CASSYRGGGNQPQHF. Here the CDR3 DNA reads TGTGCCAGCAGTTACCGGGGGGGCGGCAATCAGCCCCAGCATTTT.

The CDR3 region has the DNA TGTGCCAGCAGCCATGGACAGGGCGGTGAAAAACTGTTTTTT. It yields the protein CASSHGQGGEKLFF. The V call is TRBV7-6, the J call TRBJ1-4; 8 positions agree with TRBD1. There are 14 residues in the CDR3. Trimming cost V 5 bases and J 7 bases; bases outside gene matches: 6. Looked up from germline, CDR1 is SGHVS and CDR2 is FNYEAQ. The whole variable domain, filled in from reference TRBV7-6 and TRBJ1-4, reads GAGVSQSPRYKVTKRGQDVALRCDPISGHVSLYWYRQALGQGPEFLTYFNYEAQQDKSGLPNDRFSAERPEGSISTLTIQRTEQRDSAMYRCASSHGQGGEKLFFGSGTQLSVL.